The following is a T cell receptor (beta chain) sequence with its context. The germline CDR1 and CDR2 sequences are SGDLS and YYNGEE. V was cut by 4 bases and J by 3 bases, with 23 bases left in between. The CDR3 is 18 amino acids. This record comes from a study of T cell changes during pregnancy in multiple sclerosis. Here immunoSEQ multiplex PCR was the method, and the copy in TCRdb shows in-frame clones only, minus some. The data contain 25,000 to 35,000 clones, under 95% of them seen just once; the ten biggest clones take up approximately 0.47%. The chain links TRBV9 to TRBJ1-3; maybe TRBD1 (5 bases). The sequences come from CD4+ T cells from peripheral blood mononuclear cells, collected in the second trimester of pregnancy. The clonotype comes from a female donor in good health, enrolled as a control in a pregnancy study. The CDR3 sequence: CASSSRGRDPERGNTIYF. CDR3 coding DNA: TGTGCCAGCAGCTCGCGAGGCAGGGATCCGGAGCGTGGAAACACCATATATTTT. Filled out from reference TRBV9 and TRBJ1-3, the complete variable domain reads DSGVTQTPKHLITATGQRVTLRCSPRSGDLSVYWYQQSLDQGLQFLIQYYNGEERAKGNILERFSAQQFPDLHSELNLSSLELGDSALYFCASSSRGRDPERGNTIYFGEGSWLTVV.